Shown below are 32 T cell receptor beta chains from a single sample sequenced in a study of cytomegalovirus exposure and HLA in healthy donors. The PCR employed 60 Vbeta primers together with 13 Jbeta primers. The table came from immunoSEQ multiplex PCR; TCRdb's copy has only in-frame clones and leaves some out. The top ten hold approximately 1.5% of the sample, which has around 170,000 clones, 82% seen once. What was sequenced was PBMCs. Receptors were obtained from a man aged 35 to 55 in good health and CMV-seronegative.

The CDR3 DNA reads as TGTGCCAGCAGCCCCCGGGGGGGGGCAAGAGATACGCAGTATTTT. It is translated as CASSPRGGARDTQYF. The rearrangement joins TRBV4-2 to TRBJ2-3, with TRBD2 identical over 8 bases. This CDR3 comprises 15 residues. Germline V lookup: CDR1 LGHNA, CDR2 YNFKEQ. Trimming at V came to 4 bases and at J to 5 bases, leaving 8 bases not matched to a gene.

The DNA of the CDR3 is TGTGCCAGCAGGGTGACAGGAAGCTCCTACAATGAGCAGTTCTTC. Translation: CASRVTGSSYNEQFF. The chain couples TRBV6-1 to TRBJ2-1; maybe TRBD1 (6 bases). The germline gives CDR1 MNHNS, CDR2 SASEGT. V was trimmed by 6 bases and J by 0 bases, leaving 12 bases between them. The CDR3 runs 15 residues.

The chain employs TRBV9 and TRBJ1-1, with 10 bases aligning to TRBD1. CDR1 SGDLS and CDR2 YYNGEE come from the germline V gene. Losses at the gene ends were 0 bases for V and 4 bases for J; bases not matched to a gene: 12. CDR3 length equals 18 residues. CDR3 residues: CASSVGGQGGNQGTEAFF. The CDR3 DNA is TGTGCCAGCAGCGTAGGAGGACAGGGGGGGAATCAGGGCACTGAAGCTTTCTTT.

V gene TRBV28 combines with J gene TRBJ2-2; D gene ambiguous. Per germline, CDR1 MDHEN and CDR2 SYDVKM. The CDR3 totals 11 residues. The V end was cut by 7 bases, the J end by 6 bases, with 6 bases between. CDR3 sequence reads: CASKSPGELFF. Here the CDR3 DNA reads TGTGCCAGCAAGAGCCCCGGGGAGCTGTTTTTT. The whole variable domain, remainder taken from reference TRBV28 and TRBJ2-2, is DVKVTQSSRYLVKRTGEKVFLECVQDMDHENMFWYRQDPGLGLRLIYFSYDVKMKEKGDIPEGYSVSREKKERFSLILESASTNQTSMYLCASKSPGELFFGEGSRLTVL.

The chain couples TRBV28 to TRBJ2-3; 7 bases fit TRBD2. Germline CDR1 reads MDHEN; CDR2 reads SYDVKM. V trimming: 3 bases; J trimming: 4 bases; junction bases outside the gene matches: 4. The CDR3 loop spans 14 amino acids. The CDR3 here is CASSLLGGADTQYF. DNA for the CDR3: TGTGCCAGCAGTTTGTTGGGAGGGGCAGATACGCAGTATTTT.

On this clone itself: The sample holds other DNA sequences that translate to the same CDR3. The chain recombines TRBV4-1 with TRBJ2-7, with 7 bases fitting TRBD2. The CDR3 contains 12 residues. V lost 3 bases, J lost 5 bases, and 1 base stayed unmatched. The germline V gene has CDR1 MGHRA and CDR2 YSYEKL. Here the CDR3 reads CASSQGRDEQYF. DNA for the CDR3: TGCGCCAGCAGCCAGGGGAGGGACGAGCAGTACTTC.

In its sample, this clone was seen a few times. J is TRBJ2-5 and V is TRBV5-6; TRBD2 matches 11 bases. V was clipped by 4 bases and J by 6 bases; unmatched bases: 8. Germline assignment: CDR1 SGHDT and CDR2 YYEEEE. This CDR3 has 15 amino acids. The CDR3 reads CASSLLAGGFKTQYF. The CDR3 coding sequence is TGTGCCAGCAGCCTGCTAGCGGGAGGTTTCAAGACCCAGTACTTC.

The gene calls are TRBV9 and TRBJ2-7; D might be TRBD2 (6 bases). Per germline, CDR1 SGDLS and CDR2 YYNGEE. The CDR3 runs 13 residues. Trimming took 3 bases from V and 6 from J, leaving 13 bases between them. CDR3 nucleotide sequence: TGTGCCAGCAGCGCCTACCAGGGAGGCGAGCAGTACTTC. It encodes CASSAYQGGEQYF.

This chain connects TRBV18 to TRBJ1-2, with TRBD1 identical over 8 bases. V shed 2 bases and J 8 bases; nucleotides not matched to a gene: 4. The germline CDR1 and CDR2 sequences are KGHSH and LQKENI. The CDR3 length is 13 residues. CDR3 nucleotide sequence: TGTGCCAGCTCACCAAAGGACAGGGAGGGCTACACCTTC. This codes for CASSPKDREGYTF.

The chain recombines TRBV5-1 with TRBJ1-2; 7 nucleotides line up with TRBD1. Germline V CDR1 and CDR2: SGHRS, YFSETQ. This CDR3 has 13 residues. The V segment lost 3 bases and the J segment 6 bases; nucleotides outside the gene matches: 5. The CDR3 is CASSSPTGHGYTF. For the CDR3, the DNA is TGCGCCAGCAGCTCGCCGACAGGGCATGGCTACACCTTC.

The J gene is TRBJ1-1, the V gene TRBV7-2; D is ambiguous. From germline, CDR1 is SGHTA and CDR2 FQGNSA. CDR3 length: 14 amino acids. Trimming cost V 2 bases and J 1 base, with 8 bases left between them. DNA of the CDR3: TGTGCCAGCAGCTTAAACAGCCCGAACACTGAAGCTTTCTTT. Its translation is CASSLNSPNTEAFF.

The chain is built from TRBV5-4 and TRBJ2-3, with TRBD1 identical over 7 bases. Germline assignment: CDR1 SGHNT and CDR2 YYREEE (reference sequence). V trimming: 4 bases; J trimming: 1 base; junction bases outside the gene matches: 6. This CDR3 region has 15 residues. This CDR3 is CASSTTGTGTDTQYF. CDR3 DNA: TGTGCCAGCAGCACAACCGGGACAGGCACAGATACGCAGTATTTT.

The J gene is TRBJ1-2, the V gene TRBV6-4; no definite D call. The CDR3 totals 13 residues. The V end lost 0 bases, the J end lost 5 bases, and 7 bases lay between the germline ends. CDR1 is MRHNA and CDR2 is SNTAGT in the germline V gene. CDR3 sequence: CASSDSGVYGYTF. The DNA of the CDR3 is TGTGCCAGCAGTGACTCGGGCGTTTATGGCTACACCTTC.

This sequence joins TRBV29-1 and TRBJ1-2; tentatively, D is TRBD1 (6 bases). Germline V gene sequence: CDR1 SQVTM, CDR2 ANQGSEA. V lost 4 bases and J lost 4, with 13 bases in between. This CDR3 has 13 amino acids. CDR3 nucleotide sequence: TGCAGCGTTGGGACAGCCGTCACCTATGGCTACACCTTC. Its protein is CSVGTAVTYGYTF.

V and J are TRBV25-1 and TRBJ1-2; D ambiguous. This CDR3 comprises 13 residues. Per germline, CDR1 MGHDK and CDR2 SYGVNS. V was trimmed by 8 bases and J by 2 bases, leaving 12 bases between them. CDR3 sequence: CASSRGFNYGYTF. The CDR3 DNA sequence: TGTGCCAGCTCTCGGGGATTCAACTATGGCTACACCTTC.

This clone showed up just once. V and J are TRBV28 and TRBJ1-3, with a weak D call TRBD1 (5 bases). Germline V gene data show CDR1 as MDHEN and CDR2 as SYDVKM. Trimming took 6 bases from V and 3 from J, leaving 15 bases between them. This CDR3 region has 15 residues. CDR3 DNA: TGTGCCAGCAGCAGTCAGGAGGGGCGTGGAAACACCATATATTTT. Amino acids: CASSSQEGRGNTIYF.

V is TRBV4-2 and J is TRBJ2-7, with TRBD1 identical over 8 bases. Per the germline V gene, CDR1 is LGHNA and CDR2 is YNFKEQ. The CDR3 spans 14 residues. J gave up 1 base and V 4 bases, and 3 bases lay outside the gene matches. The DNA of the CDR3 is TGTGCCAGCAGCCTGAGGACAGGGTCCTACGAGCAGTACTTC. It translates to CASSLRTGSYEQYF.

The rearrangement uses TRBV11-3 and TRBJ2-3, with D uncertain. V lost 1 base to trimming and J lost 5 bases, with 16 bases between them. CDR3 size: 16 residues. Germline lookup yields CDR1 SGHNT and CDR2 YENEEA. DNA of the CDR3: TGTGCCAGCAGCTTAGGCTTGTTGGGCCAGGTAGATACGCAGTATTTT. The encoded protein is CASSLGLLGQVDTQYF.

The chain links TRBV7-8 to TRBJ2-7, with 13 bases that match TRBD2. The CDR3 consists of 16 residues. Trimming at V came to 5 bases and at J to 7 bases, leaving 11 bases not matched to a gene. The V gene's germline CDR1 is SGHVS and CDR2 FQNEAQ. CDR3 bases: TGTGCCAGCAGCACCGACCGACTAGCGGGAGGTGGGGAGCAGTACTTC. It codes for CASSTDRLAGGGEQYF.

This chain connects TRBV2 to TRBJ2-7; 8 positions match TRBD2. The CDR3 is made up of 16 amino acids. Losses at the gene ends were 6 bases for V and 2 bases for J; bases not matched to a gene: 12. Germline CDR1 reads SNHLY; CDR2 reads FYNNEI. The DNA for the CDR3 is TGTGCCAGCAGACCACCAACTAGCGGAGAAACCTACGAGCAGTACTTC. It translates to CASRPPTSGETYEQYF.

J is TRBJ1-2 and V is TRBV28; D possibly corresponds to TRBD1 (5 bases). CDR3 length: 15 residues. Trimming stripped 6 bases from V and 5 bases from J, with 19 bases between. From germline, CDR1 is MDHEN and CDR2 SYDVKM. The CDR3 DNA is TGTGCCAGCAGAGCCCCAGGGCCAGTGGGATATGGCTACACCTTC. This gives the protein CASRAPGPVGYGYTF.

The chain uses TRBV30 and TRBJ2-3; 8 bases line up with TRBD2. CDR3 length: 15 residues. From germline, CDR1 is GTSNPN and CDR2 SVGIG (reference sequence). V was pared by 2 bases and J by 5 bases, with 9 bases of the junction left unmatched. The CDR3 spells CAWSLYSGAVDTQYF. The CDR3 coding sequence is TGTGCCTGGAGTTTATATAGCGGGGCGGTAGATACGCAGTATTTT.

The chain uses TRBV4-1 and TRBJ1-1; tentatively, D is TRBD1 (6 bases). Trimming cost V 2 bases and J 5 bases, with 21 bases left between them. The germline V gene encodes CDR1 MGHRA and CDR2 YSYEKL. The CDR3 consists of 17 residues. CDR3 sequence reads: CASSQKLHREMRTEAFF. DNA of the CDR3: TGCGCCAGCAGCCAAAAGCTACACAGGGAGATGAGGACTGAAGCTTTCTTT.

The chain carries TRBV19 and TRBJ1-2; TRBD1 aligns across 10 bases. V dropped 7 bases and J dropped 2; count of bases not matched to a gene: 4. Per the germline V gene, CDR1 is LNHDA and CDR2 is SQIVND (reference sequence). The CDR3 covers 14 residues. The CDR3 is CASTSDRGNYGYTF. In DNA, the CDR3 is TGTGCCAGTACCTCGGACAGGGGGAACTATGGCTACACCTTC.

This clone has only one observation. V usage is TRBV6-1 and J usage is TRBJ1-6; D is unclear. The CDR3 covers 15 residues. Germline lookup yields CDR1 MNHNS and CDR2 SASEGT. V was trimmed by 1 base and J by 8 bases, leaving 12 bases between them. The DNA of the CDR3 is TGTGCCAGCAGTGAAGTTAACAGATCCTATTCACCCCTCCACTTT. Encoded protein: CASSEVNRSYSPLHF.

The chain joins TRBV7-8 to TRBJ2-5, with 8 bases aligning to TRBD2. CDR1 is SGHVS and CDR2 is FQNEAQ in the germline V gene. V trimming: 5 bases; J trimming: 3 bases; junction bases outside the gene matches: 11. This CDR3 is built from 16 residues. CDR3 nucleotide sequence: TGTGCCAGCAGCCCCCGGGGAGCGGGGGCGAAAGAGACCCAGTACTTC. This codes for CASSPRGAGAKETQYF. Complete variable domain (other parts from reference TRBV7-8 and TRBJ2-5): GAGVSQSPRYKVAKRGQDVALRCDPISGHVSLFWYQQALGQGPEFLTYFQNEAQLDKSGLPSDRFFAERPEGSVSTLKIQRTQQEDSAVYLCASSPRGAGAKETQYFGPGTRLLVL.

The chain employs TRBV7-9 and TRBJ1-1, with D uncertain. CDR1 SEHNR and CDR2 FQNEAQ come from the germline V gene (reference sequence). The CDR3 is 14 amino acids. Trimming took 0 bases from V and 6 from J, leaving 11 bases between them. The CDR3 DNA is TGTGCCAGCAGCTTAGCGAGTTTTACCTCTGAAGCTTTCTTT. It yields the protein CASSLASFTSEAFF.

This clone was counted a single time. This rearrangement joins TRBV30 to TRBJ1-1; no firm D call. From germline, CDR1 is GTSNPN and CDR2 SVGIG (reference sequence). The length of the CDR3 is 13 residues. V was trimmed by 2 bases and J by 0 bases, leaving 7 bases between them. The CDR3 DNA reads TGTGCCTGGAGTAGAGCTATGAACACTGAAGCTTTCTTT. The encoded protein is CAWSRAMNTEAFF. The full variable domain, in which reference TRBV30 and TRBJ1-1 provide the parts outside the CDR3, is SQTIHQWPATLVQPVGSPLSLECTVEGTSNPNLYWYRQAAGRGLQLLFYSVGIGQISSEVPQNLSASRPQDRQFILSSKKLLLSDSGFYLCAWSRAMNTEAFFGQGTRLTVV.

The CDR3 DNA reads TGTGCCAGCACTAAAGACCGGACAGGGGGCAACTATGGCTACACCTTC. Its translation: CASTKDRTGGNYGYTF. This rearrangement joins TRBV7-2 to TRBJ1-2; TRBD1 matches 11 bases. CDR3 size: 16 residues. Per the germline V gene, CDR1 is SGHTA and CDR2 is FQGNSA. V shed 7 bases and J 2 bases; nucleotides not matched to a gene: 9.

A remark on this clone: The junction shows a germline mismatch at one end, possibly a read error. This chain links TRBV7-7 with TRBJ2-7, with 11 bases identical to TRBD1. Germline CDR1 reads SSHAT; CDR2 reads FNYEAQ (reference sequence). The CDR3 covers 14 residues. In nucleotides, the CDR3 is TGTGCTAGCAGCCATGGACAGGGGGCCAACGAGCAGTACTTC. Protein: CASSHGQGANEQYF.

The chain recombines TRBV19 with TRBJ2-3; D remains ambiguous. This CDR3 region has 15 residues. Germline V gene sequence: CDR1 LNHDA, CDR2 SQIVND (reference sequence). V lost 9 bases to trimming and J lost 0 bases, with 16 bases between them. CDR3 nucleotide sequence: TGTGCCAGCACCTTTGGGCCGGATAGCACAGATACGCAGTATTTT. Protein sequence: CASTFGPDSTDTQYF.

This clone came up once. This sequence joins TRBV7-2 and TRBJ1-3; possible D gene TRBD1, 5 bases. Trimming removed 5 bases at V and 4 bases at J, with 21 bases between. CDR1 and CDR2 from the germline V gene are SGHTA and FQGNSA. The CDR3 contains 17 residues. For the CDR3, the DNA is TGTGCCAGCAGCCCACGGCTGGGGCAGGGCTCGGGAAACACCATATATTTT. Translated: CASSPRLGQGSGNTIYF.